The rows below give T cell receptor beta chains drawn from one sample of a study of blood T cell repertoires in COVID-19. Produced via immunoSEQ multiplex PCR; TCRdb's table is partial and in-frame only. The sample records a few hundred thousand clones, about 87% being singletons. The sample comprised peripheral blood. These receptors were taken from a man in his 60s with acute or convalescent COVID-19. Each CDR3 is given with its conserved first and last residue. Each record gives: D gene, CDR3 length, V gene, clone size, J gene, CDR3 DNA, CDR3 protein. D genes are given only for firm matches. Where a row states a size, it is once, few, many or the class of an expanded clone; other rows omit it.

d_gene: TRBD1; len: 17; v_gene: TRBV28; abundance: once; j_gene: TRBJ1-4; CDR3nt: TGTGCCAGCTCGACGACAGGGTCGGGTTCAACTAATGAAAAACTGTTTTTT; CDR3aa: CASSTTGSGSTNEKLFF
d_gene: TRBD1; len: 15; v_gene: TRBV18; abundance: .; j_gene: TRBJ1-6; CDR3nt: TGTGCCAGCTGCCGGGACAGGGGAAATAATTCACCCCTCCACTTT; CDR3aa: CASCRDRGNNSPLHF
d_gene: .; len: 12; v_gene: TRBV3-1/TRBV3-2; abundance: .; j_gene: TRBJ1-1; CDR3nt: TGTGCCACCCGCAACATGAACACTGAAGCTTTCTTT; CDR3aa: CATRNMNTEAFF
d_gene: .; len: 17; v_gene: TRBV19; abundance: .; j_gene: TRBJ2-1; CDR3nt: TGTGCCAGTAGCCCTCGCGGCGGGGTTGACTCCTACAATGAGCAGTTCTTC; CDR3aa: CASSPRGGVDSYNEQFF
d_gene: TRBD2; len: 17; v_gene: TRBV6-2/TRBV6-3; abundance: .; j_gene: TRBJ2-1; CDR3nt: TGTGCCAGCAGTTTAAGGACTAGCGGGACATCCTACAATGAGCAGTTCTTC; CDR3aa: CASSLRTSGTSYNEQFF
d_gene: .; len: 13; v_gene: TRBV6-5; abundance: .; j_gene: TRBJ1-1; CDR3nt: TGTGCCAGTCAGGGACATCCCAGCACTGAAGCTTTCTTT; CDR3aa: CASQGHPSTEAFF
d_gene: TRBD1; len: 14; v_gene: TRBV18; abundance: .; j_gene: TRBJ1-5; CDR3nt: TGTGCCAGCTCAGCGGACAGGGGCAATCAGCCCCAGCATTTT; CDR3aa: CASSADRGNQPQHF
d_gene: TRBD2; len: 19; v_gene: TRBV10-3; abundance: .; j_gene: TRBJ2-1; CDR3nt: TGTGCCATCAGTGAGGTGGTTAGCGGGGGGGCCTTGTTGTACAATGAGCAGTTCTTC; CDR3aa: CAISEVVSGGALLYNEQFF
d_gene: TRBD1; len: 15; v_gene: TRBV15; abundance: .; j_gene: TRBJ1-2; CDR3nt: TGTGCCACCAGCAGAAGGGACAGGGGGCCTGGGGGCTACACCTTC; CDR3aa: CATSRRDRGPGGYTF
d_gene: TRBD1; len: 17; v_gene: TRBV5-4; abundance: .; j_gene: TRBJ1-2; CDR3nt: TGTGCCAGCAGCTTAGGGACAGGGGGCGTAGCTAACTATGGCTACACCTTC; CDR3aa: CASSLGTGGVANYGYTF
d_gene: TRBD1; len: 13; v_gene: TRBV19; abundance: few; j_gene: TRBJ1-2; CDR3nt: TGTGCCAGTAGTATCGACAGGGTCTCTGGCTACACCTTC; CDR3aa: CASSIDRVSGYTF
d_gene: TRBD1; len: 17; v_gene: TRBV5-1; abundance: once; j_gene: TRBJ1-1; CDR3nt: TGCGCCAGCAGCTTCGGACAGGGAGGGCAGATGAACACTGAAGCTTTCTTT; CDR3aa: CASSFGQGGQMNTEAFF
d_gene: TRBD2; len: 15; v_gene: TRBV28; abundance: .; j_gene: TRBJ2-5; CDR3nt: TGTGCCACCACATCTCCCCCTCTAGCGGGCGAGACCCAGTACTTC; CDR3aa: CATTSPPLAGETQYF
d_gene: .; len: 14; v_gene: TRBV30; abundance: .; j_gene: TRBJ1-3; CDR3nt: TGTGCCTGGAGGACAGACCGCTCTGGAAACACCATATATTTT; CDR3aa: CAWRTDRSGNTIYF
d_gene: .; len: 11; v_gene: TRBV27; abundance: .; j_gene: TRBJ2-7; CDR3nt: TGTGCCGGAGTTAGGGGCTACGAGCAGTACTTC; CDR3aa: CAGVRGYEQYF
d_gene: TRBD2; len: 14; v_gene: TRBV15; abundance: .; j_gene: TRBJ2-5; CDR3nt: TGTGCCACCAGCAGAGATTATGGCGGGGGGACCCAGTACTTC; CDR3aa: CATSRDYGGGTQYF
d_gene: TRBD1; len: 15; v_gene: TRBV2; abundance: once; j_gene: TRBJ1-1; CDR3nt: TGTGCCAGCAGCCCCTTGGGACAGACATACACTGAAGCTTTCTTT; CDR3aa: CASSPLGQTYTEAFF
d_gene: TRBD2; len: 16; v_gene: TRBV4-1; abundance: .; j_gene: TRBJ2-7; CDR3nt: TGCGCCAGCAGACAAGGACTAGCGGGGGACCCCTACGAGCAGTACTTC; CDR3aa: CASRQGLAGDPYEQYF
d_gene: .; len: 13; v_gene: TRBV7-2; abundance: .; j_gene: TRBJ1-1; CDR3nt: TGTGCCAGCAGCTTAGGGGCCGGAGGGGAAGCTTTCTTT; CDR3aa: CASSLGAGGEAFF
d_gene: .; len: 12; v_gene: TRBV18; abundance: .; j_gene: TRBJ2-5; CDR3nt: TGTGCCAGCTCACCGTATCAAGAGACCCAGTACTTC; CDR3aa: CASSPYQETQYF
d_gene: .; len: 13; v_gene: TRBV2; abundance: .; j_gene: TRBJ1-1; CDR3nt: TGTGCCAGCACTACAGTCTGGGACACTGAAGCTTTCTTT; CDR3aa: CASTTVWDTEAFF
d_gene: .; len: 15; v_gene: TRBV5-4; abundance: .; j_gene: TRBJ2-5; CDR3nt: TGTGCCAGCAGCAGCATAGTGGGGGCAGGGGAGACCCAGTACTTC; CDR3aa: CASSSIVGAGETQYF
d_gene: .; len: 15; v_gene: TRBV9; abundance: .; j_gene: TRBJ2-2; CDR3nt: TGTGCCAGCAGCGTAGAAACTCATAAAGCCGGGGAGCTGTTTTTT; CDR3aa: CASSVETHKAGELFF
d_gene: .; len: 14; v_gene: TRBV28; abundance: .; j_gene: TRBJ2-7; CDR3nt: TGTGCCAGCAGTTTACGGCAGGGCCGCTACGAGCAGTACTTC; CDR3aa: CASSLRQGRYEQYF
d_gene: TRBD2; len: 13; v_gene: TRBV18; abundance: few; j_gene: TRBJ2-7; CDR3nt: TGTGCCAGCTCCGGGCGGGGGGCCTACGAGCAGTACTTC; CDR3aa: CASSGRGAYEQYF
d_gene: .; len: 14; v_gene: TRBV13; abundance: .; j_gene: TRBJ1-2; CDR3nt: TGTGCCAGCAGCTTATTGCAGGGAACCTATGGCTACACCTTC; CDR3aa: CASSLLQGTYGYTF
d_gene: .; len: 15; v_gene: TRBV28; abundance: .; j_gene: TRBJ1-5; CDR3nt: TGTGCCAGCAGAACACAGGAAATACGGAATCAGCCCCAGCATTTT; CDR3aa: CASRTQEIRNQPQHF
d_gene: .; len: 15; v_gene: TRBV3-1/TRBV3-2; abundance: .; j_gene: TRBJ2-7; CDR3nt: TGTGCCAGCAGCCAAGACCCAGGGGGGTCCTACGAGCAGTACTTC; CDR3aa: CASSQDPGGSYEQYF
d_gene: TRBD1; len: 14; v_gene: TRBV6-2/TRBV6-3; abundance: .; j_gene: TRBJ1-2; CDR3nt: TGTGCCAGCAGTTACCGGACAGGGGGCGATGGCTACACCTTC; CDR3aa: CASSYRTGGDGYTF